The 20 T cell receptor beta chains below all came from one sample that was sequenced in a study of neoadjuvant nivolumab and ipilimumab in lung cancer. Some clones are missing from TCRdb's copy, which holds only in-frame ones; the method was immunoSEQ multiplex PCR. In the table there are over 25,000 clones, 60% to 85% of which are singletons. Sample: tumor tissue, taken after neoadjuvant nivolumab, alone or with ipilimumab, at or shortly before surgery. The receptor set was obtained from an adult with non-small cell lung cancer.

The chain carries TRBV7-9 and TRBJ2-7; D uncertain. The CDR3 totals 11 residues. Germline V CDR1 and CDR2: SEHNR, FQNEAQ (reference sequence). The V gene lost 5 bases and the J gene lost 4 bases, with 6 bases spanning the gap. CDR3 sequence (DNA): TGTGCCAGCAGCGGCCTTTACGAGCAGTACTTC. It codes for CASSGLYEQYF.

On this clone: At one end the junction does not follow the germline gene, possibly because of a read error. This chain uses TRBV14 with TRBJ1-2; tentatively, D is TRBD1 (6 bases). Germline CDR1 reads SGHDN; CDR2 reads FVKESK. This CDR3 is built from 13 residues. The CDR3 here is CASSQDRLGGYTF. In nucleotides, the CDR3 is TGTGCCAGCAGTCAAGACAGGCTAGGGGGCTACACCTTC.

By sample share, this clone is large. The gene calls are TRBV13 and TRBJ2-1; 8 nucleotides match TRBD1. Germline assignment: CDR1 PRHDT and CDR2 FYEKMQ (reference sequence). The CDR3 has 14 residues. V shed 4 bases, J shed 5 bases, and the junction held 4 bases outside the gene matches. This CDR3 reads CASSSRDRNNEQFF. CDR3 nucleotides: TGTGCCAGCAGCTCCCGGGACAGGAACAATGAGCAGTTCTTC.

This sequence joins TRBV7-9 and TRBJ2-3, with TRBD1 matching over 7 bases. This CDR3 has 16 amino acids. CDR1 is SEHNR, CDR2 FQNEAQ, per germline (reference sequence). J lost 0 bases, V lost 5 bases, and 8 bases had no gene match. The chain's CDR3 is CASSLSTGKSTDTQYF. The CDR3 region has the DNA TGTGCCAGCAGCCTATCGACAGGGAAAAGCACAGATACGCAGTATTTT.

This chain connects TRBV5-1 to TRBJ1-1, with D tentatively TRBD1 (5 bases). This CDR3 is built from 12 residues. The V end was cut by 5 bases, the J end by 6 bases, with 11 bases between. CDR1 SGHRS and CDR2 YFSETQ come from the germline V gene. The CDR3 here is CASSAGVAEAFF. The CDR3 DNA follows: TGCGCCAGCAGTGCGGGGGTTGCTGAAGCTTTCTTT.

A single count supports this clone. The rearrangement links TRBV30 to TRBJ2-6; D gene ambiguous. CDR1 is GTSNPN and CDR2 is SVGIG in the germline V gene (reference sequence). The CDR3 is 13 amino acids. The germline V and J ends were trimmed by 6 bases and 3 bases, with 9 bases remaining between them. CDR3 DNA: TGTGCCTGCTTGGGGTTTGGGGCCAACGTCCTGACTTTC. This gives the protein CACLGFGANVLTF.

This clone was recorded a few times. This chain links TRBV5-6 with TRBJ1-1; unclear D gene. Germline values: CDR1 SGHDT, CDR2 YYEEEE. The CDR3 totals 13 residues. V lost 0 bases to trimming and J lost 5 bases, with 8 bases between them. Here the CDR3 reads CASSLVGYTEAFF. As DNA, the CDR3 is TGTGCCAGCAGCTTGGTGGGTTATACTGAAGCTTTCTTT.

The genes are TRBV18 and TRBJ2-2, with a possible D match to TRBD1 (5 bases). CDR3 length equals 13 residues. Trimming removed 4 bases at V and 5 bases at J, with 8 bases between. CDR1 is KGHSH and CDR2 is LQKENI in the germline V gene. CDR3 DNA sequence: TGTGCCAGCTCACTCAGGGAAACCGGGGAGCTGTTTTTT. Translating it yields CASSLRETGELFF. The variable domain in full, completed from reference TRBV18 and TRBJ2-2, reads NAGVMQNPRHLVRRRGQEARLRCSPMKGHSHVYWYRQLPEEGLKFMVYLQKENIIDESGMPKERFSAEFPKEGPSILRIQQVVRGDSAAYFCASSLRETGELFFGEGSRLTVL.

The chain's CDR3 is CASSLTPSPMMPQHF. The CDR3, as DNA: TGTGCCAGCAGCTTAACGCCCAGCCCAATGATGCCCCAGCATTTT. The J gene is TRBJ1-5, the V gene TRBV7-2; D gene unclear. The CDR3 extends over 15 amino acids. In germline, CDR1 is SGHTA, CDR2 FQGNSA. V lost 2 bases and J 9 bases, leaving 17 bases between the germline ends.

CDR3 sequence reads: CASSPALSSYNEQFF. CDR3 in DNA: TGTGCCAGCTCACCAGCTCTGAGCTCCTACAATGAGCAGTTCTTC. V usage is TRBV18 and J usage is TRBJ2-1; the D is unclear. The CDR3 spans 15 residues. V shed 2 bases and J shed 0 bases, with 8 bases lying between them. CDR1 KGHSH and CDR2 LQKENI come from the germline V gene.

The V and J genes are TRBV18 and TRBJ2-2; D call uncertain. The length of the CDR3 is 12 residues. Between the trimmed V and J ends, which lost 3 bases and 4 bases, there was a span of 3 bases. Per the germline V gene, CDR1 is KGHSH and CDR2 is LQKENI. The CDR3 reads CASSPTTGELFF. The DNA for the CDR3 is TGTGCCAGCTCACCGACCACCGGGGAGCTGTTTTTT.

V is TRBV5-6 and J is TRBJ1-1; weak D call: TRBD1 (5 bases). With 3 bases removed from V and 4 bases from J, the gap between germline ends came to 13 bases. The germline CDR1 and CDR2 sequences are SGHDT and YYEEEE. This CDR3 spans 14 amino acids. For the CDR3, the DNA is TGTGCCAGCAGCTGGGGGAATTGGGGCACTGAAGCTTTCTTT. Translating gives CASSWGNWGTEAFF. Full variable domain (remainder filled in from reference TRBV5-6 and TRBJ1-1): DAGVTQSPTHLIKTRGQQVTLRCSPKSGHDTVSWYQQALGQGPQFIFQYYEEEERQRGNFPDRFSGHQFPNYSSELNVNALLLGDSALYLCASSWGNWGTEAFFGQGTRLTVV.

The CDR3 DNA follows: TGTGCCAGCAGCGAGGGAGGAGAGGGGCCTACGCAGTATTTT. It yields the protein CASSEGGEGPTQYF. The V gene is TRBV11-1, the J gene TRBJ2-3; D perhaps matches TRBD2 (6 bases). This CDR3 region has 14 residues. Per germline, CDR1 SGHAT and CDR2 FQDESV (reference sequence). Trimming removed 5 bases from V and 8 bases from J, with 17 bases in between.

The chain is built from TRBV2 and TRBJ2-7; tentatively, D is TRBD1 (6 bases). Germline V lookup: CDR1 SNHLY, CDR2 FYNNEI. The CDR3 is 13 amino acids. V was shortened by 6 bases and J by 1 base, with 10 bases between the two germline ends. CDR3 coding DNA: TGTGCCAGCAGCTGGACAGAATCCTACGAGCAGTACTTC. It encodes CASSWTESYEQYF.

CDR3 in amino acids: CASSYFGDYGYTF. CDR3 in DNA: TGTGCCAGCAGTTACTTCGGGGACTATGGCTACACCTTC. The chain combines TRBV6-5 with TRBJ1-2, with D uncertain. Looked up from germline, CDR1 is MNHEY and CDR2 is SVGAGI. Trimming removed 1 base from V and 3 bases from J, with 6 bases in between. CDR3 length: 13 residues.

In its sample, this clone was seen a few times. J is TRBJ2-5 and V is TRBV7-2; perhaps D is TRBD1 or TRBD2 (5 bases each). Germline CDR1 reads SGHTA; CDR2 reads FQGNSA. CDR3 length: 15 residues. Trimming stripped 1 base from V and 5 bases from J, with 14 bases between. Written as DNA, the CDR3 is TGTGCCAGCAGCTTAGTTCGGGGCGCGGGCGAGACCCAGTACTTC. It is translated as CASSLVRGAGETQYF.

This chain joins TRBV4-1 and TRBJ2-5; D is possibly TRBD1 (6 bases). The CDR3 contains 13 residues. V shed 1 base and J shed 5 bases, with 8 bases lying between them. Germline V gene data show CDR1 as MGHRA and CDR2 as YSYEKL. The CDR3 nucleotides read TGCGCCAGCAGCCAAGTCAGGGGTGAGACCCAGTACTTC. Residues: CASSQVRGETQYF.

The sample holds one count of this clone. The chain is built from TRBV6-6 and TRBJ2-7; TRBD2 aligns across 10 bases. The trim removed 6 bases at V and 1 base at J, leaving 6 bases unmatched. Germline V lookup: CDR1 MNHNY, CDR2 SVGAGI (reference sequence). The CDR3 has 15 residues. The CDR3 region is CASRTGTSASYEQYF. The CDR3 nucleotides are TGTGCCAGCAGGACCGGGACTAGCGCTTCCTACGAGCAGTACTTC.

The V and J genes are TRBV6-5 and TRBJ2-5; tentatively, D is TRBD1 (6 bases). V was cut by 2 bases and J by 4 bases, with 11 bases left in between. CDR3 size: 14 residues. Germline CDR1 and CDR2: MNHEY and SVGAGI. CDR3 bases: TGTGCCAGCAGTTACGCACAGGGTTTAGAGACCCAGTACTTC. Its translation is CASSYAQGLETQYF.

This chain uses TRBV18 with TRBJ1-6; D is unresolved. Germline assignment: CDR1 KGHSH and CDR2 LQKENI. V lost 2 bases and J 9 bases, leaving 11 bases between the germline ends. CDR3 length equals 14 residues. The CDR3 here is CASSPGVWGSPLHF. Here the CDR3 DNA reads TGTGCCAGCTCACCAGGGGTTTGGGGTTCACCCCTCCACTTT.